Listed here are 8 T cell receptor beta chains from one sample, sequenced in a study of blood T cell repertoires in COVID-19. Method: immunoSEQ multiplex PCR; TCRdb's copy keeps in-frame clones and lacks some. The profile covers 400,000 to 500,000 clones, with about 88% appearing a single time and approximately 1.5% taken by the ten largest. The sequencing sample was made of PBMCs or T cells enriched from blood (not recorded which). The receptor source for this set is a woman younger than 30 who had been exposed to COVID-19.

This clone was observed once. This chain uses TRBV24-1 with TRBJ2-5, with TRBD2 matching over 10 bases. This CDR3 contains 17 residues. CDR1 KGHDR and CDR2 SFDVKD come from the germline V gene. Trimming took 0 bases from V and 3 from J; bases not matched to a gene: 6. The CDR3 reads CATSDLKGTSDKETQYF. The DNA for the CDR3 is TGTGCCACCAGTGATTTGAAGGGGACTAGCGATAAAGAGACCCAGTACTTC.

The chain uses TRBV5-6 and TRBJ2-1, with D tentatively TRBD1 (6 bases). The CDR3 runs 16 residues. V was cut by 3 bases and J by 10 bases, with 23 bases left in between. Germline loops: CDR1 SGHDT, CDR2 YYEEEE. The CDR3 loop is CASSSTQGTRAGEQFF. The CDR3 region has the DNA TGTGCCAGCAGCTCAACCCAGGGGACACGGGCAGGAGAGCAGTTCTTC.

This chain connects TRBV6-5 to TRBJ2-7, with 11 bases fitting TRBD1. J was trimmed by 3 bases and V by 7 bases; bases with no gene match: 2. CDR1 is MNHEY and CDR2 is SVGAGI in the germline V gene. The CDR3 sequence is 13 residues long. CDR3 sequence: CASNGTGGYEQYF. In nucleotides, the CDR3 is TGTGCCAGCAATGGGACAGGGGGCTACGAGCAGTACTTC.

The gene calls are TRBV28 and TRBJ2-7; 9 positions agree with TRBD1. This CDR3 region has 16 residues. The germline gives CDR1 MDHEN, CDR2 SYDVKM. Trimming at V came to 2 bases and at J to 1 base, leaving 6 bases not matched to a gene. CDR3 protein: CASSLTGTGLSYEQYF. Here the CDR3 DNA reads TGTGCCAGCAGTTTAACCGGGACAGGGTTATCCTACGAGCAGTACTTC.

This clone has just one count. The gene calls are TRBV19 and TRBJ2-2; no reliable D call. Per the germline V gene, CDR1 is LNHDA and CDR2 is SQIVND (reference sequence). The CDR3 contains 15 residues. V was pared by 5 bases and J by 0 bases, with 10 bases between. As DNA, the CDR3 is TGTGCCAGTAGTCCCGCCCAGGCGAACACCGGGGAGCTGTTTTTT. Protein: CASSPAQANTGELFF.

The V gene is TRBV6-5, the J gene TRBJ1-1; D possibly corresponds to TRBD1 (6 bases). From germline, CDR1 is MNHEY and CDR2 SVGAGI. This CDR3 is built from 14 residues. The V gene lost 2 bases and the J gene lost 1 base, with 8 bases spanning the gap. CDR3 coding DNA: TGTGCCAGCAGTTACCGGACAGCGAACACTGAAGCTTTCTTT. Translated, it gives CASSYRTANTEAFF.

CDR3 sequence: CASRPHSGGAFEQYF. DNA for the CDR3: TGTGCCAGCAGGCCACATAGCGGGGGGGCGTTCGAGCAGTACTTC. The chain couples TRBV28 to TRBJ2-7; 11 nucleotides match TRBD2. Germline values: CDR1 MDHEN, CDR2 SYDVKM. This CDR3 contains 15 residues. J was trimmed by 6 bases and V by 6 bases; bases with no gene match: 10.

The J gene is TRBJ1-1, the V gene TRBV29-1, with D perhaps TRBD1 (5 bases). V gave up 3 bases and J gave up 8 bases, with 10 bases separating them. The CDR3 is 11 residues long. Germline CDR1 SQVTM, CDR2 ANQGSEA. CDR3 coding DNA: TGCAGCGTTGAGAAGACAGTCGAAGCTTTCTTT. As protein: CSVEKTVEAFF.